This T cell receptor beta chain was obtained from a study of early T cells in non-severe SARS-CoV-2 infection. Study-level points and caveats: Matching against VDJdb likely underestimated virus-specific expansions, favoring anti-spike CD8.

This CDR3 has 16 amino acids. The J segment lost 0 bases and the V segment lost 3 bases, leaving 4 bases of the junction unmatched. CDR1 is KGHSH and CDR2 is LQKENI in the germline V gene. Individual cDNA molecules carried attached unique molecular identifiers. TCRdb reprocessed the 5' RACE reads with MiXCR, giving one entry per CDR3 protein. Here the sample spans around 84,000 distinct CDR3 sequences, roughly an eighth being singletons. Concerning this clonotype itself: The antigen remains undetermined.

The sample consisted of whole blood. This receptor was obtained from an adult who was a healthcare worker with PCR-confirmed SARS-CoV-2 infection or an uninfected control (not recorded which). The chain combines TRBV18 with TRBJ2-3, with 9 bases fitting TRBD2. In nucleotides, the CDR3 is TGTGCCAGCTCACCGGAGACTAGCGGAAGCACAGATACGCAGTATTTT. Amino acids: CASSPETSGSTDTQYF.